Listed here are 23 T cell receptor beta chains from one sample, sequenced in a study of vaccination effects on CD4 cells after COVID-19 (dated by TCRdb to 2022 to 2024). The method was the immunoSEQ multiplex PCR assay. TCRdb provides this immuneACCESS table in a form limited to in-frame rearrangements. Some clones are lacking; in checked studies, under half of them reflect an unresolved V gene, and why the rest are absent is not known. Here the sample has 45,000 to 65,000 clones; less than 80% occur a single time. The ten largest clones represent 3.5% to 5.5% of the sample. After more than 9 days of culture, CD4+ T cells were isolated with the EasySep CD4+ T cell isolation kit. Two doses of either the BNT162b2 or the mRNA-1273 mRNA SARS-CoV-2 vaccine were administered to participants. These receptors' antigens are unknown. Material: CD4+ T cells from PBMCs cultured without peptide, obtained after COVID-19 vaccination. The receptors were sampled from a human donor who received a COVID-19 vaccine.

This CDR3 is CAGRRSLLQEASYEQYF. The CDR3 DNA reads as TGTGCCGGGCGTAGGTCCCTTCTACAGGAGGCTTCCTACGAGCAGTACTTC. The gene calls are TRBV19 and TRBJ2-7; tentatively, D is TRBD1 or TRBD2 (5 bases each). From germline, CDR1 is LNHDA and CDR2 SQIVND (reference sequence). There are 17 residues in the CDR3. V dropped 11 bases and J dropped 1 base, with 27 bases sitting between them.

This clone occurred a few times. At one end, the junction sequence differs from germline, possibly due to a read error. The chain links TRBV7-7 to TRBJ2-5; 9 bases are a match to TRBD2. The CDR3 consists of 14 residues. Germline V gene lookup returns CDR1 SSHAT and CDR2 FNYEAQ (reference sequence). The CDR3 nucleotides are TGTGCTAGCAGCCCTACTAGCGGGCGGGTGACCCAGTACTTC. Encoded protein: CASSPTSGRVTQYF. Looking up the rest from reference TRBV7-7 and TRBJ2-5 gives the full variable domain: GAGVSQSPRYKVTKRGQDVTLRCDPISSHATLYWYQQALGQGPEFLTYFNYEAQPDKSGLPSDRFSAERPEGSISTLTIQRTEQRDSAMYRCASSPTSGRVTQYFGPGTRLLVL.

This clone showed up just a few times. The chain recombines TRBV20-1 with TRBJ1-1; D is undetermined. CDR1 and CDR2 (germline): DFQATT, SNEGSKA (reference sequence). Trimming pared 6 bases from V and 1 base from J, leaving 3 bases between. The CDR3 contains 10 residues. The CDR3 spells CSARNTEAFF. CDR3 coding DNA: TGCAGTGCGCGGAACACTGAAGCTTTCTTT.

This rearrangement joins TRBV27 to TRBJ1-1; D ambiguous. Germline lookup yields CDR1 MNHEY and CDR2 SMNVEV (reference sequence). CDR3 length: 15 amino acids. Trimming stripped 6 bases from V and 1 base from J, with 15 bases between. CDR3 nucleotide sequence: TGTGCCAGCAGCCGCCTCCCGGTGTGGAACACTGAAGCTTTCTTT. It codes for CASSRLPVWNTEAFF.

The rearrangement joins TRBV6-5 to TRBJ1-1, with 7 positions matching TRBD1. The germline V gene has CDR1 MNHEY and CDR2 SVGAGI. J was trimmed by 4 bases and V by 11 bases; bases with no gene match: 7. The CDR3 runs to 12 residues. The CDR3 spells CAVRQGPTEAFF. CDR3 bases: TGTGCCGTTCGACAGGGCCCCACTGAAGCTTTCTTT.

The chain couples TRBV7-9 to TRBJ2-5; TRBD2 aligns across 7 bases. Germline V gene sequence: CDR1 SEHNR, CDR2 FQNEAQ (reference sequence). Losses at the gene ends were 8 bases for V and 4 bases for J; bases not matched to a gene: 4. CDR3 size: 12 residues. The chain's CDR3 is CASGGGGETQYF. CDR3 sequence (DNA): TGTGCCAGCGGAGGCGGGGGAGAGACCCAGTACTTC.

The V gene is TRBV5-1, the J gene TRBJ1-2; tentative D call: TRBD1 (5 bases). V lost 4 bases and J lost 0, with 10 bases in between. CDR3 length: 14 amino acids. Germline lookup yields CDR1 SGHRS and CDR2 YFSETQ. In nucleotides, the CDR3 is TGCGCCAGCAGCATGACAGATCCTAACTATGGCTACACCTTC. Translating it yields CASSMTDPNYGYTF.

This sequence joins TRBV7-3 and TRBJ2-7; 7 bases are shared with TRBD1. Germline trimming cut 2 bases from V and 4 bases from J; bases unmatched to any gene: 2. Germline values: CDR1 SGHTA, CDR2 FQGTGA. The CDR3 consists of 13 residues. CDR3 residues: CASSLGGQYEQYF. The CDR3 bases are TGTGCCAGCAGCTTAGGGGGACAGTACGAGCAGTACTTC.

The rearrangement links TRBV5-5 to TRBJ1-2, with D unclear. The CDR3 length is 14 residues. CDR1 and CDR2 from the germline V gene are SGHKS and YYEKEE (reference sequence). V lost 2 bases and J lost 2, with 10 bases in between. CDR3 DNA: TGTGCCAGCAGCTTTGACACGGACAACTATGGCTACACCTTC. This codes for CASSFDTDNYGYTF. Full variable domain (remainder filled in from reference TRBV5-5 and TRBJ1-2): DAGVTQSPTHLIKTRGQQVTLRCSPISGHKSVSWYQQVLGQGPQFIFQYYEKEERGRGNFPDRFSARQFPNYSSELNVNALLLGDSALYLCASSFDTDNYGYTFGSGTRLTVV.

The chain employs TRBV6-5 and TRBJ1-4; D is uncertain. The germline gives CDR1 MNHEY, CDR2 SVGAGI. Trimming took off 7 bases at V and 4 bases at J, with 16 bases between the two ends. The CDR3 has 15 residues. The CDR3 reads CASTRIAGINEKLFF. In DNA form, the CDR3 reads TGTGCCAGCACGAGGATCGCCGGAATTAATGAAAAACTGTTTTTT.

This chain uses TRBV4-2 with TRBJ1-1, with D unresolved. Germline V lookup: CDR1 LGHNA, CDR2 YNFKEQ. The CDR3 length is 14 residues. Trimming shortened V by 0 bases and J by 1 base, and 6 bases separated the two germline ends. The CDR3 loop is CASSQDPGNTEAFF. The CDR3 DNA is TGTGCCAGCAGCCAAGATCCGGGGAACACTGAAGCTTTCTTT.

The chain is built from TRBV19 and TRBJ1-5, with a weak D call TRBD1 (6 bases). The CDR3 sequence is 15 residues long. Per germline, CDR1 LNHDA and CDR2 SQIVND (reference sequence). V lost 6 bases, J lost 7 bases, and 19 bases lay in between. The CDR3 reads CASRTTQGRRQPQHF. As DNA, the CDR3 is TGTGCCAGTAGAACGACTCAGGGGCGGAGGCAGCCCCAGCATTTT.

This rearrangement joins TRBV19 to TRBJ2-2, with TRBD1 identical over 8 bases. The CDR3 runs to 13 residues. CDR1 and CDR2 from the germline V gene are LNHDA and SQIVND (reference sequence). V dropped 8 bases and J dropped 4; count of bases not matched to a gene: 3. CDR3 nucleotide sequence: TGTGCCAGTTCCGGGACAGGCACCGGGGAGCTGTTTTTT. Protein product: CASSGTGTGELFF.

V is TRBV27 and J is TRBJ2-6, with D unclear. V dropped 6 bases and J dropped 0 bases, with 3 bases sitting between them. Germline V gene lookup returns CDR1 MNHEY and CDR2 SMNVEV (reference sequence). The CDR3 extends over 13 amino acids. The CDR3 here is CASRFSGANVLTF. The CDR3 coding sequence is TGTGCCAGCAGATTCTCTGGGGCCAACGTCCTGACTTTC.

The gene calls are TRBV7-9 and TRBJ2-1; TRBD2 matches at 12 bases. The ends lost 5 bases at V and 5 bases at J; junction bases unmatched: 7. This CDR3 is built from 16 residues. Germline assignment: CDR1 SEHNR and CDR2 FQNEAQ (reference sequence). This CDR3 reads CASSPGTSGWNNEQFF. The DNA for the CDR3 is TGTGCCAGCAGCCCCGGGACTAGCGGGTGGAACAATGAGCAGTTCTTC. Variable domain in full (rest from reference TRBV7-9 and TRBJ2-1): DTGVSQNPRHKITKRGQNVTFRCDPISEHNRLYWYRQTLGQGPEFLTYFQNEAQLEKSRLLSDRFSAERPKGSFSTLEIQRTEQGDSAMYLCASSPGTSGWNNEQFFGPGTRLTVL.

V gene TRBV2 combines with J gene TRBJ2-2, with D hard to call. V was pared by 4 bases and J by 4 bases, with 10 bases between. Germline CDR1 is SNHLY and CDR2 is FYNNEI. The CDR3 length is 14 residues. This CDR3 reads CASSATTGTGELFF. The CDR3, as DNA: TGTGCCAGCAGTGCAACTACCGGCACCGGGGAGCTGTTTTTT. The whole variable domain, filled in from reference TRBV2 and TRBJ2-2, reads EPEVTQTPSHQVTQMGQEVILRCVPISNHLYFYWYRQILGQKVEFLVSFYNNEISEKSEIFDDQFSVERPDGSNFTLKIRSTKLEDSAMYFCASSATTGTGELFFGEGSRLTVL.

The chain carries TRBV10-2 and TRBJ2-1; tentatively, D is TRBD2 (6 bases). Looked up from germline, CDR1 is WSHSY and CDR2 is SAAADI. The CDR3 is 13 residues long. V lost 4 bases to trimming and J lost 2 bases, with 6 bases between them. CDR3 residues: CASSAGAYNEQFF. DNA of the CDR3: TGCGCCAGCAGTGCGGGGGCCTACAATGAGCAGTTCTTC.

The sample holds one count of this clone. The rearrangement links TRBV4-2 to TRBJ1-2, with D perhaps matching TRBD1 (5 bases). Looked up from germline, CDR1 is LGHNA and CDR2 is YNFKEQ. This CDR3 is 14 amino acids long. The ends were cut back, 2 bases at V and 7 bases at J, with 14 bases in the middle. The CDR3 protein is CASSQTEGQGGYTF. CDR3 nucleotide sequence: TGTGCCAGCAGCCAAACGGAGGGGCAGGGTGGCTACACCTTC.

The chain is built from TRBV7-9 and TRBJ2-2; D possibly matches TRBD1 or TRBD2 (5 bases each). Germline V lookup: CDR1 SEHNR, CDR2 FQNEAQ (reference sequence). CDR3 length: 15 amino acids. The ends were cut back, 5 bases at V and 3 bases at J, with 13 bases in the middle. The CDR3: CASSSRGVDTGELFF. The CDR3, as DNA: TGTGCCAGCAGCAGTAGGGGAGTGGACACCGGGGAGCTGTTTTTT.

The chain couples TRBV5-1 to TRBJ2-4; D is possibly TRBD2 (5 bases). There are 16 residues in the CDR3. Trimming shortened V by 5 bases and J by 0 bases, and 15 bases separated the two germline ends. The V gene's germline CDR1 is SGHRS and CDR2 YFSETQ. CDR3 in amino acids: CASSIRGPLAKNIQYF. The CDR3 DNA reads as TGCGCCAGCAGTATCCGCGGGCCTCTAGCCAAAAACATTCAGTACTTC.

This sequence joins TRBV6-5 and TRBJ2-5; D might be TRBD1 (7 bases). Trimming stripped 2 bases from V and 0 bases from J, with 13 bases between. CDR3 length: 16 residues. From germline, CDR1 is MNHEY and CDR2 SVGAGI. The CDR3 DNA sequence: TGTGCCAGCAGTTACAGGGCAGGGGGGTACCAAGAGACCCAGTACTTC. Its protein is CASSYRAGGYQETQYF.

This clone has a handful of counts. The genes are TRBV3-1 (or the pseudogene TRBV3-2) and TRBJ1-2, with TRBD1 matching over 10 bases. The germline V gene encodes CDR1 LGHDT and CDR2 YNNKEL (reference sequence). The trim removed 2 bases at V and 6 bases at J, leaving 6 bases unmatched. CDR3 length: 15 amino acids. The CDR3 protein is CASSQRDRGANGYTF. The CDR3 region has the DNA TGTGCCAGCAGCCAAAGGGACAGGGGAGCGAATGGCTACACCTTC.

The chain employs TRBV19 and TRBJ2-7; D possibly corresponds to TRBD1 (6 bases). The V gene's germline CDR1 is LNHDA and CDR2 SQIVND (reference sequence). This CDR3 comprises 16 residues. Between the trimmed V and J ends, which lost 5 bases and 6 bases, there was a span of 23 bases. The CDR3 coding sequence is TGTGCCAGTAGTGTCAGAGACAGGCGTGACCCTCGCGAGCAGTACTTC. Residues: CASSVRDRRDPREQYF.